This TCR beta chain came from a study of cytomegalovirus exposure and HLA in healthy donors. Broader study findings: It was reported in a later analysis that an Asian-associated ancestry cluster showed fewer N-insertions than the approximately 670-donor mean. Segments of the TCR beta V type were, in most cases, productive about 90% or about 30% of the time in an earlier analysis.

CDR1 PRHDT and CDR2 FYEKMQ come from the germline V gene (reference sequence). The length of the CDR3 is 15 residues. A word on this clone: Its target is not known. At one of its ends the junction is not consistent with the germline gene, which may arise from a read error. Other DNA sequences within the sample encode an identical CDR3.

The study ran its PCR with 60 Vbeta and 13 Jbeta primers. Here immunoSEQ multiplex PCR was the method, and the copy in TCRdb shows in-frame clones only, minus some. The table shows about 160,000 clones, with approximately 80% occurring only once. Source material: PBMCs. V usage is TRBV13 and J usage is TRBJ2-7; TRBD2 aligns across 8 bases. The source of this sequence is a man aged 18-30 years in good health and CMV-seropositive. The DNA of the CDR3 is TGTGCTAGCAGCCTTAGCGGGATAACCCCCTACGAGCAGTACTTC. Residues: CASSLSGITPYEQYF.